This T cell receptor (beta chain) was captured in a study of cytomegalovirus exposure and HLA in healthy donors (dated by TCRdb to the late 2010s). In the study overall: In an earlier analysis of fewer than 750 of the donors, around 290 Gb of sequence data and roughly 100 million unique TCR beta sequences from roughly 190 million T cells were reported. An early release that covered about 600 HLA-typed donors contained approximately 320 gigabases of sequencing data and about 84 million unique TCR sequences. Of the approximately 400 genotyped donors, about 80% fell in the genetic ancestry cluster associated with self-reported Caucasian donors. The study aimed to test whether cataloging public T cell receptors could reveal signatures of past pathogen exposure. Using immunosequencing, the study profiled T cell repertoires from roughly 650 subjects and related those repertoires to cytomegalovirus serostatus. Along with the roughly 700-subject first cohort, a separate validation cohort of around 110 different subjects was used. The study combined high-throughput TCR immunosequencing, statistical association of individual TCRs with disease status, and machine learning to predict cytomegalovirus infection status. A later analysis re-examined previously published TCR beta repertoires from about 670 donors and added high-resolution HLA genotyping to investigate patterns of TCR occurrence. In the later analysis, no new phenotypic data were used to find candidate immune exposures; instead, reliance was placed on TCR beta sequences and their occurrence across donors. An earlier analysis of around 540 of the donors applied high-throughput TCR beta sequencing to assess whether each TCR beta V gene segment acted as functional or pseudogenic. Alongside the repertoire data, information on donor age, sex, ethnicity and CMV serostatus was compiled. A later genetic analysis took genome-wide SNP genotypes for 398 of the 666 donors and used that subset as a discovery cohort. Every repertoire in the discovery cohort had been generated on one and the same sequencing platform. HLA typing included class I and class II loci at four-digit resolution. The number of typed donors differed by locus: about 620-630 for A, B, C, DRB1 and DQB1; 500 to 550 for DQA1; 600 to 610 for DPA1; and some 430 for DPB1. Roughly five DR-DQ haplotypes were handled as single units for association and clustering, since linkage in the cohort was strong. Across around 400 genotyped donors of the cohort, an average of approximately 240,000 unique TCR beta nucleotide sequences per donor were sequenced, and 15% to 20% of those sequences were non-productive.

A note on this clone: The clone's antigen remains unknown. No clone much larger than this one lies a single base away; base qualities are absent.

The cohort comprised around 700 healthy bone marrow donors. At the time of sampling, all cohort members were nominally healthy, though unrecorded immune exposures were likely present. The donor was CMV seronegative and belonged to the group of over 350 seronegative cohort members. A peripheral blood sample was collected from each donor, and TCR beta sequencing was performed on peripheral blood mononuclear cells. Genomic DNA extraction from the blood cell samples was performed with the Qiagen DNeasy Blood Extraction Kit. Receptors were amplified or captured by the immunoSEQ multiplex PCR assay. For the multiplex PCR, a mixture combining 60 forward primers for TCR Vbeta segments and 13 reverse primers for TCR Jbeta segments was used. The CDR3 region of rearranged TCR beta genes was amplified from genomic DNA with a multiplex PCR assay. On the Illumina HiSeq System, the amplified TCR beta libraries were sequenced as 87-base-pair reads. The study's processing was this. A later analysis tallied tens of millions of unique TCR beta chains across the approximately 670 repertoires, and around 9.9 million of those chains were shared by two or more donors. To remove PCR and sequencing errors, raw reads were error-corrected and collapsed into unique sequences using a nearest-neighbor algorithm that merged closely related sequences. Alignment of CDR3 sequences to IMGT reference sequences was used to assign V, D and J gene segments. Each retained sequence needed at least a six-nucleotide match to both a V gene segment and a J gene segment. A rearrangement counted as productive if the CDR3 had no stop codons and remained in frame with V and J, and every other rearrangement counted as non-productive. Following IMGT convention, CDR3 was defined as the stretch from the second conserved V-encoded cysteine to the conserved J-encoded phenylalanine. The earlier analysis of 500 to 750 of the donors excluded any sequence lacking an unambiguous match to a single V gene segment. In an earlier analysis of some 590 of the donors, a V segment was called functional when productive rearrangements were above 56.7%, and segregating when the standard deviation between donors exceeded 5%. A statistical classification framework was built for diagnosing cytomegalovirus status from the catalog of TCR beta chain sequences. V and J gene assignment, in a later analysis, came from comparing TCR nucleotide sequences with IMGT/GENE-DB human TR gene sequences. The TCRdist pipeline was used in a later analysis to assign CDR3 sequences and most-parsimonious VDJ recombination scenarios. In a later analysis, every TCR beta chain was defined by the combination of its CDR3 amino acid sequence and its V-gene family, and reads without a unique V-gene family were dropped. To address suspected cross-contamination and a sequencing artifact, a later analysis removed 592 highly shared, low-generation-probability nucleotide sequences. In a later analysis, a clonal expansion index was calculated for each public chain from normalized within-repertoire ranks of inferred template counts. In a later analysis, generation probabilities were computed using a VDJ recombination model fitted to out-of-frame rearrangements, and the results were checked against IGoR. In a later analysis, TCR-TCR, TCR-HLA and TCR-CMV co-occurrence was scored with hypergeometric tests, and a repertoire-size bias correction was applied to TCR pairs. To estimate false discovery rates, a later analysis permuted the HLA or CMV assignments 20 times. In a later analysis, co-occurring TCRs were grouped using DBSCAN, with TCRdist sequence similarity added in when clustering inside HLA-allele-positive subsets. For co-occurrence clustering, repertoires with fewer than 30,000 or more than 120,000 public chains were excluded, along with a handful of repertoires with anomalous nucleotide sharing. TCRdb mirrors the immuneACCESS table, restricted to in-frame sequences. Some clones are absent from its copies; in checked studies, under half trace to an unresolved V gene, and the reason for the others is unknown. The DNA gave D and trimming, while V, J and clone size come from that table. The sample profile shows fewer than 120,000 clones; about 86% of them were found once. The biggest ten clones account for around 2% of the sample.

V drops 1 base and J drops 6 bases, leaving 16 bases in between. Sequences MDHEN (CDR1) and SYDVKM (CDR2) are obtained from the germline V gene. From the cysteine through the phenylalanine, the CDR3 covers 16 amino acids. Only CDR3 DNA remains: 48 bases, in frame from the first base. Summary of the overall study and its limitations: An earlier analysis of approximately 590 of the donors showed that most TCR beta V segments appeared in productive rearrangements either about 87% or about 30% of the time, which broadly matched IMGT annotations. A later analysis found that most CMV-associated TCR beta chains appeared HLA-restricted, with HLA associations seemingly driven largely by CMV exposure. Because counts were too low, roughly 16 rarely observed V segments, including chromosome 9 orphons, were excluded from the earlier analysis of roughly 580 of the donors. A group of highly shared sequence variants was considered likely to be a technical artifact of the sequencing pipeline. According to a later genetic analysis, donors in an Asian-associated ancestry cluster had fewer N-insertions in productive TCRs than the approximately 630-donor mean. A further reported finding was that TCR beta sequences accurately predicted the HLA-A and HLA-B alleles for most subjects in the first cohort. In a later analysis, several top co-occurrence clusters were reported to appear linked to parvovirus B19, influenza, CMV and Epstein-Barr virus. The study gave a list of 150 to 200 TCR beta chains associated with cytomegalovirus. Because HLA typing was unavailable for some donors at each locus, only the typed subset was used in association tests. According to the authors, the approach could potentially be generalized to other disease states and immunological phenotypes. In this cohort, only TCR beta chains were sequenced, and detectable features were limited by the absence of alpha or paired-chain data. The classifier was reported to diagnose cytomegalovirus status with high specificity and sensitivity in both the original and validation cohorts. When HLA alleles, especially DR and DQ, strongly co-occurred, attributing TCR associations to individual alleles was difficult. V-gene and J-gene trimming of TCR beta chains was associated with a missense DCLRE1C variant in a later genetic analysis, and the association was replicated in an independent cohort. Immune exposure information for the cohort was limited to CMV serostatus. The presence/absence analyses assumed that sequencing depth was roughly uniform across donors, and that assumption may not be true. A later analysis found that TCR association rates varied across HLA loci, with DRB1 alleles showing the most associated TCRs and HLA-C alleles the fewest. In vitro tests confirmed that a few of the cytomegalovirus-associated TCR beta chains recognize cytomegalovirus antigens. Most TCR sequences were seen in very few donors, while some public TCRs were found in many individuals. Because the 87-base-pair reads could not distinguish some IMGT-functional V segments, including TRBV6-2 and TRBV6-3, those segments were excluded. Linkage disequilibrium might explain the correlated functional status among segregating V segments, but an unknown experimental factor could not be ruled out. In a later analysis, HLA-associated TCR beta chains were found to be more clonally expanded and to have lower generation probabilities than equally common non-associated chains. In a later analysis, 15,000 to 20,000 TCR beta sequences were associated with specific HLA alleles at a false discovery rate of 0.05.

The receptor's source is a man between 40 and 49 years old in good health and CMV-seronegative. This sequence uses TRBV28 and TRBJ1-5; TRBD1 is possibly the D segment (5 matching bases). Source material: PBMCs. At the DNA level, the sequence is TGTGCCAGCAGTTTATATGGGGCGCCTTTAGTTCAGCCCCAGCATTTT. Translation gives CASSLYGAPLVQPQHF.